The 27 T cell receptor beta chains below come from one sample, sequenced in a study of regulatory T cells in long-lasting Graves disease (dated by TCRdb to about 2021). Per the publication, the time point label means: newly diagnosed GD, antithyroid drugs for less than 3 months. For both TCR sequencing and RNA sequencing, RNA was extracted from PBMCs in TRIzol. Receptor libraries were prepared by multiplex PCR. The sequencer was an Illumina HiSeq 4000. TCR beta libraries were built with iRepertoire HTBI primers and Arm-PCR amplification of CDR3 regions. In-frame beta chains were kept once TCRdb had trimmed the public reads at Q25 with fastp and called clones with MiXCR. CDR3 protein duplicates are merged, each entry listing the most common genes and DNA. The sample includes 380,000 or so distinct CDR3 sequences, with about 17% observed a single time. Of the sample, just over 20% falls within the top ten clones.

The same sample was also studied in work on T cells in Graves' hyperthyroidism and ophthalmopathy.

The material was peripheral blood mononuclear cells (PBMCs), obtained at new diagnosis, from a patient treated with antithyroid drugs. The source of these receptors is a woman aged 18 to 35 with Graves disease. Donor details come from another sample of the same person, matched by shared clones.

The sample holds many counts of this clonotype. The CDR3 nucleotides read TGCGCCAGTAGACGAGGGAGCACAGTTGATTTCTTT. This sequence encodes CASRRGSTVDFF. The gene calls are TRBV5-1 and TRBJ1-1; the D is unclear. Trimming cost V 8 bases and J 13 bases, with 21 bases left between them. Germline V lookup: CDR1 SGHRS, CDR2 YFSETQ. CDR3 length: 12 amino acids.

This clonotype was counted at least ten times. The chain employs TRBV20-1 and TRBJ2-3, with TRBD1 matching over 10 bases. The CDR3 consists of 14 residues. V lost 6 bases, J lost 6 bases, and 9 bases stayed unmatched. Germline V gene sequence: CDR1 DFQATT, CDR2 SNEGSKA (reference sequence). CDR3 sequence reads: CSAPIDRGPDTQYF. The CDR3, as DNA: TGCAGTGCACCTATAGACAGGGGGCCTGATACGCAGTATTTT.

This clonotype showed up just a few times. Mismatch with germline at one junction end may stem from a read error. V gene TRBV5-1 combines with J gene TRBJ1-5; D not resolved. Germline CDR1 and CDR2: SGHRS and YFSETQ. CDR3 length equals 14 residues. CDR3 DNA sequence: TGCGTCAGCAGCTTGGAAGGGTCCAACCAGCCCCAGCATTTT. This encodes CVSSLEGSNQPQHF.

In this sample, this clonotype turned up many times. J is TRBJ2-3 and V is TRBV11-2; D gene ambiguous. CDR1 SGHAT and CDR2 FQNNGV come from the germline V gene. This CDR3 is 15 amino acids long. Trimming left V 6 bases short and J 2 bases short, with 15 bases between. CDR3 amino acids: CASRPTGTFTDTQYF. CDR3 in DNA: TGTGCCAGCAGACCGACTGGCACCTTCACAGATACGCAGTATTTT.

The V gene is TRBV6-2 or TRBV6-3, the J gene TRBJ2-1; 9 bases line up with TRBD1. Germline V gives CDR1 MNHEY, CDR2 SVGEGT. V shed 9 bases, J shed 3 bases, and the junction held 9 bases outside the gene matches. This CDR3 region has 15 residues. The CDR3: CASGLETGGYNEQFF. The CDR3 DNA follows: TGTGCCAGTGGGCTCGAGACAGGGGGCTACAATGAGCAGTTCTTC.

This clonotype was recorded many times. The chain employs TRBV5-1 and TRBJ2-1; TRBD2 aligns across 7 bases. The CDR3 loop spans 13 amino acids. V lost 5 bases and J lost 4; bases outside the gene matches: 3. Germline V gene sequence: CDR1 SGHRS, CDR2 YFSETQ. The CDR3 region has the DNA TGCGCCAGCAGGTCCGGGGGGTACAATGAGCAGTTCTTC. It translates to CASRSGGYNEQFF.

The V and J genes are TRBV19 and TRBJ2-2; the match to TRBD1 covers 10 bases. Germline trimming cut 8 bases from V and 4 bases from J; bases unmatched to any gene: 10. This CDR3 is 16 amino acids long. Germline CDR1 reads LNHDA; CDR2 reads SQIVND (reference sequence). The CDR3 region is CASLTLTGGFTGELFF. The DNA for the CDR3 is TGTGCCAGTCTAACCCTGACAGGGGGCTTCACCGGGGAGCTGTTTTTT.

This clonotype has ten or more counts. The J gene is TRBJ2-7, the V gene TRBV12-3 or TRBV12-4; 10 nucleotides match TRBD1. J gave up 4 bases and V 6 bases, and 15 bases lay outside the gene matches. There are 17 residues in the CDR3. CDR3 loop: CASSLGPGQGWVYEQYF. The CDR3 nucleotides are TGTGCCAGCAGCCTAGGTCCGGGACAGGGGTGGGTTTACGAGCAGTACTTC.

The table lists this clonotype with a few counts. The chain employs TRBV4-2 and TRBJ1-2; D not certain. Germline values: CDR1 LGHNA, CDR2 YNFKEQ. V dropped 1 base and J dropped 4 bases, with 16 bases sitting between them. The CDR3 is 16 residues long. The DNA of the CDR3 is TGTGCCAGCAGCCAAGGGGAACAAAAGGCAGTCTATGGCTACACCTTC. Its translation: CASSQGEQKAVYGYTF.

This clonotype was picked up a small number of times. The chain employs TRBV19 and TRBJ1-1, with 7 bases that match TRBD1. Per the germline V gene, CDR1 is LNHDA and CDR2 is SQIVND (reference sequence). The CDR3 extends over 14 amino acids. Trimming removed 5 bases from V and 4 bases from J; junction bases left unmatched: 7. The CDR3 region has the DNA TGTGCCAGTAGTTATGACAGGGTGGGCACTGAAGCTTTCTTT. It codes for CASSYDRVGTEAFF.

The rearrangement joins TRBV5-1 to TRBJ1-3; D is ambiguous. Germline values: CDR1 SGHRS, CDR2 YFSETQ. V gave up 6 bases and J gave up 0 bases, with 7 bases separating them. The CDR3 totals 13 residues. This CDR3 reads CASIPDSGNTIYF. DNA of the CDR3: TGCGCCAGCATACCGGACTCTGGAAACACCATATATTTT.

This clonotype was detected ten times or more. CDR3 in amino acids: CASKGWAREGEKLFF. The CDR3 coding sequence is TGTGCCAGCAAAGGTTGGGCCAGGGAAGGCGAAAAACTGTTTTTT. V is TRBV2 and J is TRBJ1-4; a weak D match, TRBD1 (5 bases). Germline V gene lookup returns CDR1 SNHLY and CDR2 FYNNEI. V was cut by 7 bases and J by 8 bases, with 20 bases left in between. The CDR3 length is 15 residues.

CDR3 sequence: CATSGGQGLWANVLTF. DNA of the CDR3: TGTGCCACCAGTGGTGGACAGGGGCTCTGGGCCAACGTCCTGACTTTC. This chain uses TRBV24-1 with TRBJ2-6; 9 bases are shared with TRBD1. The J segment lost 5 bases and the V segment lost 5 bases, leaving 6 bases of the junction unmatched. The germline CDR1 and CDR2 sequences are KGHDR and SFDVKD. CDR3 length: 16 residues.

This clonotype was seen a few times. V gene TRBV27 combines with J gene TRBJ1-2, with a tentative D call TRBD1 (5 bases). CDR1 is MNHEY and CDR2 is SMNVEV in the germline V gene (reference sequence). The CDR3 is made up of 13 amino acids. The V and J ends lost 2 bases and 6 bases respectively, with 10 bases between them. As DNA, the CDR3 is TGTGCCAGCAGTTTAGGAGGGGTAGATGGCTACACCTTC. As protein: CASSLGGVDGYTF.

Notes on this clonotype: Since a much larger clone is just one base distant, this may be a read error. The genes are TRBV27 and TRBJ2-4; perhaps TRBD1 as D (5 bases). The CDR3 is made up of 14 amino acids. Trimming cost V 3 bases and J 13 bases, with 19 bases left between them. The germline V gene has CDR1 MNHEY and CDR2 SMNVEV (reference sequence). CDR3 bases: TGTGCCAGCAGTTTTCAGGGTTTGGGCAATGAGCAGTACTTC. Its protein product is CASSFQGLGNEQYF.

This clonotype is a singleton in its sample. For the CDR3, the DNA is TGTGCCAGCAGCCACCCAAGAGGTGGTAGCGGGGGTTCCTACAATGAGCAGTTCTTC. Its translation: CASSHPRGGSGGSYNEQFF. The chain has TRBV11-2 and TRBJ2-7, with 9 bases fitting TRBD2. Near its end, the DNA agrees better with TRBJ2-1, so the J call may be wrong. Germline V gene lookup returns CDR1 SGHAT and CDR2 FQNNGV. This CDR3 is built from 19 residues.

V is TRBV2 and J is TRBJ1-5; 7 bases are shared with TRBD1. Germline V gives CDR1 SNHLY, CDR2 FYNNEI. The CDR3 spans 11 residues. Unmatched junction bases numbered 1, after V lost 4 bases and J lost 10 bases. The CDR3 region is CASSGQGPQHF. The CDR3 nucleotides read TGTGCCAGCAGTGGACAGGGACCCCAGCATTTT.

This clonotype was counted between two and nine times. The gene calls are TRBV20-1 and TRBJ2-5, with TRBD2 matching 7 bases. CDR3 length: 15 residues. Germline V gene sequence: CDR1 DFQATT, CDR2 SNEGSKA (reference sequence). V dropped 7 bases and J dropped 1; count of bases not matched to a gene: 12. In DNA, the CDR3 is TGCAGTGGAGATCCAGGACTAGTGGTCCAAGAGACCCAGTACTTC. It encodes CSGDPGLVVQETQYF.

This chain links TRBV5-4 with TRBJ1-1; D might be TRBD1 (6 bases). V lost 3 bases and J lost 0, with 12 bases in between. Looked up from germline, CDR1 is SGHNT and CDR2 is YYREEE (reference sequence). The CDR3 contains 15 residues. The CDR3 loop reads CASSYNRDLNTEAFF. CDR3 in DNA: TGTGCCAGCAGCTACAACAGGGACCTGAACACTGAAGCTTTCTTT.

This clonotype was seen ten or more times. CDR3 nucleotides: TGTGCCAGCAGTGAAGCGGTACGGTATCGCACAGATACGCAGTATTTT. Amino acid sequence: CASSEAVRYRTDTQYF. The chain employs TRBV6-1 and TRBJ2-3; unclear D gene. There are 16 residues in the CDR3. Germline V gene sequence: CDR1 MNHNS, CDR2 SASEGT. Trimming pared 0 bases from V and 1 base from J, leaving 11 bases between.

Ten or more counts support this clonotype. As DNA, the CDR3 is TGTGCCAGCAGTATCGGGACGGGGACCCAGTACTTC. Its translation: CASSIGTGTQYF. V is TRBV6-1 and J is TRBJ2-5; perhaps D is TRBD1 or TRBD2 (5 bases each). Trimming removed 5 bases at V and 7 bases at J, with 11 bases between. The length of the CDR3 is 12 residues. Germline assignment: CDR1 MNHNS and CDR2 SASEGT.

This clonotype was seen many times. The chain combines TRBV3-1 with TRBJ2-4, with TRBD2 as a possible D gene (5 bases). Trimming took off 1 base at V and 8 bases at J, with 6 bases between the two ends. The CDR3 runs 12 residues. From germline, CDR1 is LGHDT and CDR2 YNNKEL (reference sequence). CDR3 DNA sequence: TGTGCCAGCAGCCAAGTGCGGGACATTCAGTACTTC. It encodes CASSQVRDIQYF.

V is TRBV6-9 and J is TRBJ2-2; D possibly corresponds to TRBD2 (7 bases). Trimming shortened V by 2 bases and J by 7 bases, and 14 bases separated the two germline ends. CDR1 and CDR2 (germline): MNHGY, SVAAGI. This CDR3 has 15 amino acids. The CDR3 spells CASSYGGALVGELFF. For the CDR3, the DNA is TGTGCCAGCAGTTATGGGGGGGCGCTGGTCGGGGAGCTGTTTTTT.

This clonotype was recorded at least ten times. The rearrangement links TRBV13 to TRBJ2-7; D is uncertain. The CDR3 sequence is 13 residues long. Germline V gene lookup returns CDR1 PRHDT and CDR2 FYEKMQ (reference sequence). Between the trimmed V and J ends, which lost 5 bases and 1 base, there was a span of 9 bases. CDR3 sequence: CASSPSSSYEQYF. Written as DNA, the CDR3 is TGTGCCAGCAGCCCCTCCTCATCCTACGAGCAGTACTTC.

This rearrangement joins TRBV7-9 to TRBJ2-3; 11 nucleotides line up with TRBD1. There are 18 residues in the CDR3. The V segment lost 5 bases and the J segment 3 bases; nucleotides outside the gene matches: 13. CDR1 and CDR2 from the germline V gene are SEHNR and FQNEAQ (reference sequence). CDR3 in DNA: TGTGCCAGCAGCGGACCACCCGGTCGGGACAGGGGGACAGATACGCAGTATTTT. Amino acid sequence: CASSGPPGRDRGTDTQYF.

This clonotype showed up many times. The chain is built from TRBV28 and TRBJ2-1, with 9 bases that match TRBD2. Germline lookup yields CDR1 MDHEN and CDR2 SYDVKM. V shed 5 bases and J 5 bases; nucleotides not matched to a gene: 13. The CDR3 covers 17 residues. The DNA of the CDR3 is TGTGCCAGCAGTATCGCCTTTAGCGGGAGTCGGGACAATGAGCAGTTCTTC. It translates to CASSIAFSGSRDNEQFF.

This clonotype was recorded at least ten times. CDR3: CASSREKPGNQETQYF. The CDR3 region has the DNA TGTGCCAGCAGCCGAGAAAAACCGGGAAACCAAGAGACCCAGTACTTC. J is TRBJ2-5 and V is TRBV2, with D perhaps matching TRBD2 (5 bases). This CDR3 is built from 16 residues. The V gene lost 6 bases and the J gene lost 0 bases, with 17 bases spanning the gap. Per the germline V gene, CDR1 is SNHLY and CDR2 is FYNNEI.